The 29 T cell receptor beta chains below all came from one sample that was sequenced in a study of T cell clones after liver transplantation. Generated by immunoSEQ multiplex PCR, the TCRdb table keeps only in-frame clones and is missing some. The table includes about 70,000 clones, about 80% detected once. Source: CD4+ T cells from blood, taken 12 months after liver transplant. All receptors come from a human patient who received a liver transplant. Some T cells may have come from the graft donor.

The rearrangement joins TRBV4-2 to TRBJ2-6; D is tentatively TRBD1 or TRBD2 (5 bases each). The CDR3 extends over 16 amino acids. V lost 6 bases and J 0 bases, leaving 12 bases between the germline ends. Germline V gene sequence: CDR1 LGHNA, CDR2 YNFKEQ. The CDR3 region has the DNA TGTGCCAGCAGACGGGGCCTTAGCTCTGGGGCCAACGTCCTGACTTTC. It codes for CASRRGLSSGANVLTF.

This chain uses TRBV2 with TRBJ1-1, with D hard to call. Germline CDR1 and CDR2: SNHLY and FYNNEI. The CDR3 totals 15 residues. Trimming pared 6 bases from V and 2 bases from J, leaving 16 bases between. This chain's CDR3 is CASSIIRAGNTEAFF. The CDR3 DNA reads TGTGCCAGCAGCATTATTCGCGCAGGAAACACTGAAGCTTTCTTT.

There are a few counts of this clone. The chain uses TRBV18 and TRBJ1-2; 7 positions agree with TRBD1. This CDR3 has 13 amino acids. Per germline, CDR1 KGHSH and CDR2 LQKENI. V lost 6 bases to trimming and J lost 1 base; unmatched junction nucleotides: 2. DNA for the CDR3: TGTGCCAGCTCTCGGGACAGTAACTATGGCTACACCTTC. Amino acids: CASSRDSNYGYTF.

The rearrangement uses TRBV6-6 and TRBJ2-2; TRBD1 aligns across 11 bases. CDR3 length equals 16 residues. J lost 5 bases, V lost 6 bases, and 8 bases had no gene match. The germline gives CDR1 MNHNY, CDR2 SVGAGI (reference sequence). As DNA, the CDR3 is TGTGCCAGCAGACTCGGACAGGGGGCGGATACCGGGGAGCTGTTTTTT. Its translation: CASRLGQGADTGELFF.

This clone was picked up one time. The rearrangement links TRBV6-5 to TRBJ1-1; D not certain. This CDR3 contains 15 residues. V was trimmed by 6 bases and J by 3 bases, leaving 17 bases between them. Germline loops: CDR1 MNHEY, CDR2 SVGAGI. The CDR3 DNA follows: TGTGCCAGCAGCCCTAGCGGTGGTCGCGACACTGAAGCTTTCTTT. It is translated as CASSPSGGRDTEAFF.

The CDR3 region has the DNA TGTGCCAGTAGTCCCGACAGGGGGAGCACAGATACGCAGTATTTT. Amino acid sequence: CASSPDRGSTDTQYF. The gene calls are TRBV19 and TRBJ2-3; TRBD1 matches at 9 bases. V shed 5 bases, J shed 0 bases, and the junction held 3 bases outside the gene matches. The CDR3 runs to 15 residues. The germline gives CDR1 LNHDA, CDR2 SQIVND (reference sequence).

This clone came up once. CDR3 bases: TGTGCCAGCAGCTTAGGTCAGTCCGGCTATGGCTACACCTTC. It codes for CASSLGQSGYGYTF. This chain uses TRBV7-2 with TRBJ1-2; D is uncertain. This CDR3 is 14 amino acids long. Germline values: CDR1 SGHTA, CDR2 FQGNSA. V lost 1 base and J lost 4, with 10 bases in between.

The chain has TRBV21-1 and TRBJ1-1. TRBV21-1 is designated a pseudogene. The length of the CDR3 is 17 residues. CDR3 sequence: CASTSSFWGACNTEAFF. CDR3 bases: TGTGCCAGCACGTCCTCTTTTTGGGGGGCTTGTAACACTGAAGCTTTCTTT.

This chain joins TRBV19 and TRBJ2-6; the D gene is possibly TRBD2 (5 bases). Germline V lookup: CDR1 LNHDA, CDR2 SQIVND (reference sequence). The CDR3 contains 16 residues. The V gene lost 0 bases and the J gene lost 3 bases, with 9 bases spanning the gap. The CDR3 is CASSIDPGYGANVLTF. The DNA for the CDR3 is TGTGCCAGTAGTATAGATCCGGGGTATGGGGCCAACGTCCTGACTTTC.

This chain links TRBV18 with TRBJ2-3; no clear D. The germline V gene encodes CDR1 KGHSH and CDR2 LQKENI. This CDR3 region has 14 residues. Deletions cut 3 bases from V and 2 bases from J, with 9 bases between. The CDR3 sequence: CASSPVADTDTQYF. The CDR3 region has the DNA TGTGCCAGCTCACCGGTCGCAGACACAGATACGCAGTATTTT. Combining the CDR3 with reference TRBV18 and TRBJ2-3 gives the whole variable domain NAGVMQNPRHLVRRRGQEARLRCSPMKGHSHVYWYRQLPEEGLKFMVYLQKENIIDESGMPKERFSAEFPKEGPSILRIQQVVRGDSAAYFCASSPVADTDTQYFGPGTRLTVL.

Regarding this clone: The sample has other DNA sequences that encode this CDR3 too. The CDR3 loop is CASSFRANYGYTF. CDR3 sequence (DNA): TGCGCCAGCAGCTTCAGAGCTAACTATGGCTACACCTTC. This chain uses TRBV5-1 with TRBJ1-2; D gene unclear. Germline V gene data show CDR1 as SGHRS and CDR2 as YFSETQ. Trimming took 2 bases from V and 0 from J, leaving 5 bases between them. CDR3 size: 13 residues.

In DNA, the CDR3 is TGTGCCAGCAACGACCTACAGGTTCTTTCGGCTTTCTTT. Protein: CASNDLQVLSAFF. J is TRBJ1-1 and V is TRBV28; D perhaps matches TRBD1 (5 bases). The germline V gene has CDR1 MDHEN and CDR2 SYDVKM. This CDR3 has 13 amino acids. Trimming cost V 7 bases and J 11 bases, with 20 bases left between them.

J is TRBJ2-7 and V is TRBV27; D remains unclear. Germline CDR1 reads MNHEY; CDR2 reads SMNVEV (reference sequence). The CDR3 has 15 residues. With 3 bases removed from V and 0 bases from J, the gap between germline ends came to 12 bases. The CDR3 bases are TGTGCCAGCAGTTTTTGGGATTCGAGCTCCTACGAGCAGTACTTC. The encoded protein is CASSFWDSSSYEQYF.

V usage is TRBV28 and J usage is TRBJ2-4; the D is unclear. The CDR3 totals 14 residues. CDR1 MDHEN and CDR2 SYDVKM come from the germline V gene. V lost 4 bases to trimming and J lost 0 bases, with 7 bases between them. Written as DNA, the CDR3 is TGTGCCAGCAGTTGGAATGTAGCCAAAAACATTCAGTACTTC. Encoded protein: CASSWNVAKNIQYF. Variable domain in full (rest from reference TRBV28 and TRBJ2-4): DVKVTQSSRYLVKRTGEKVFLECVQDMDHENMFWYRQDPGLGLRLIYFSYDVKMKEKGDIPEGYSVSREKKERFSLILESASTNQTSMYLCASSWNVAKNIQYFGAGTRLSVL.

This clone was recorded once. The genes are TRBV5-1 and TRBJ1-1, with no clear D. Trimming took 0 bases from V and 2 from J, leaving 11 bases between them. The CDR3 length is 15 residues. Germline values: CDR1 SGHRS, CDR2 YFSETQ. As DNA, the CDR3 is TGCGCCAGCAGCTTGGGGCCAGGAGGAAACACTGAAGCTTTCTTT. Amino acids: CASSLGPGGNTEAFF.

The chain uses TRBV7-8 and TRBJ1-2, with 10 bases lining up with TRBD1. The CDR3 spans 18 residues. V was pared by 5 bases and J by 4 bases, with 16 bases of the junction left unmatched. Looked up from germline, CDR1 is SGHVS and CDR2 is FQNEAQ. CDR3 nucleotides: TGTGCCAGCAGCCCAAAGATGACCGGACAGGGGGATGTCTATGGCTACACCTTC. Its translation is CASSPKMTGQGDVYGYTF. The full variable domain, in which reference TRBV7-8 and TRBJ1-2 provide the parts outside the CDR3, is GAGVSQSPRYKVAKRGQDVALRCDPISGHVSLFWYQQALGQGPEFLTYFQNEAQLDKSGLPSDRFFAERPEGSVSTLKIQRTQQEDSAVYLCASSPKMTGQGDVYGYTFGSGTRLTVV.

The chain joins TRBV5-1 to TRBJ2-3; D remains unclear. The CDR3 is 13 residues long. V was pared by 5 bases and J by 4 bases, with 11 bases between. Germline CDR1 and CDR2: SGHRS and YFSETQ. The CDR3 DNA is TGCGCCAGCAGTTTCGGCAGGTCAGATACGCAGTATTTT. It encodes CASSFGRSDTQYF.

DNA for the CDR3: TGTGCCAGCAGTGAACTTACCATTGGGCTAGCGGACTCCTACGAGCAGTACTTC. Encoded protein: CASSELTIGLADSYEQYF. The rearrangement uses TRBV6-1 and TRBJ2-7, with 7 bases identical to TRBD2. With V trimmed by 2 bases and J by 0 bases, 13 bases remained unmatched. Germline CDR1 and CDR2: MNHNS and SASEGT. The CDR3 spans 18 residues.

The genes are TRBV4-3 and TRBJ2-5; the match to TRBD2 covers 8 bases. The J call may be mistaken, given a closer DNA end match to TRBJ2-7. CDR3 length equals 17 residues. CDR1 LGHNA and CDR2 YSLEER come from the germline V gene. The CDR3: CASSQSPSGSALYEQYF. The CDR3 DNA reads TGCGCCAGCAGCCAATCCCCGAGCGGGAGTGCCCTCTACGAGCAGTACTTC.

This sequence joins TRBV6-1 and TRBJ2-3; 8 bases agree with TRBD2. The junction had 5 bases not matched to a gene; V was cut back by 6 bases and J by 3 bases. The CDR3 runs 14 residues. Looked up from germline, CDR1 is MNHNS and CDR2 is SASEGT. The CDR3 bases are TGTGCCAGCAGCCGGCGGGGGGCGACAGATACGCAGTATTTT. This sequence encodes CASSRRGATDTQYF.

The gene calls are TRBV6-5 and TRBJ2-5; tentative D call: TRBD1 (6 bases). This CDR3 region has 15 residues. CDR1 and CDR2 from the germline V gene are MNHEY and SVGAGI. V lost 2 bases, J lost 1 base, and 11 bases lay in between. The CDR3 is CASSYGGQSQETQYF. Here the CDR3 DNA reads TGTGCCAGCAGTTACGGAGGACAGTCCCAAGAGACCCAGTACTTC.

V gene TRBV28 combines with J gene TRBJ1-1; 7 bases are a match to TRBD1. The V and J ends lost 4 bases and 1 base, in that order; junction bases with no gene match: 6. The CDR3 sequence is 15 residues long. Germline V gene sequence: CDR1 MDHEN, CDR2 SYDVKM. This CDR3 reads CASSSIGGGNTEAFF. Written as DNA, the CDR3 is TGTGCCAGCAGTTCGATAGGGGGCGGGAACACTGAAGCTTTCTTT.

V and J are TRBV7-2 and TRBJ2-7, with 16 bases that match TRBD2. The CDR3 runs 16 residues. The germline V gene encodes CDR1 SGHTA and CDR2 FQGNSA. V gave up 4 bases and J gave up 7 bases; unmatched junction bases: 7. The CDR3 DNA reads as TGTGCCAGCAGCTCGTCCCCGGGACTAGCGGGAGGGGAGCAGTACTTC. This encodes CASSSSPGLAGGEQYF.

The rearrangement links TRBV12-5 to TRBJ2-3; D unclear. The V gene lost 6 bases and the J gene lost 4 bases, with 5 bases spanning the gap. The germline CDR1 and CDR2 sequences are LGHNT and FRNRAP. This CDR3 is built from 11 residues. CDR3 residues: CASGEADTQYF. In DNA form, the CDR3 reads TGTGCTAGTGGCGAGGCAGATACGCAGTATTTT.

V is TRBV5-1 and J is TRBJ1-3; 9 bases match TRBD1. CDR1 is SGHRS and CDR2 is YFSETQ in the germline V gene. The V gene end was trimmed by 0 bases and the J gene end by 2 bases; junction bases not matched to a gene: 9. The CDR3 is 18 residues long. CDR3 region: CASSLGPGTGNAGNTIYF. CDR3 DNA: TGCGCCAGCAGCTTGGGGCCCGGGACAGGGAATGCTGGAAACACCATATATTTT. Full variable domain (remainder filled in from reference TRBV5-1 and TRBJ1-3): KAGVTQTPRYLIKTRGQQVTLSCSPISGHRSVSWYQQTPGQGLQFLFEYFSETQRNKGNFPGRFSGRQFSNSRSEMNVSTLELGDSALYLCASSLGPGTGNAGNTIYFGEGSWLTVV.

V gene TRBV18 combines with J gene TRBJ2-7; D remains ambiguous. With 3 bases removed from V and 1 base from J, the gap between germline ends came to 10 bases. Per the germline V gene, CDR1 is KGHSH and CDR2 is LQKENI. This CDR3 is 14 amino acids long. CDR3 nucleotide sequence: TGTGCCAGCTCACCGCCAAGGTCATCCTACGAGCAGTACTTC. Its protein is CASSPPRSSYEQYF.

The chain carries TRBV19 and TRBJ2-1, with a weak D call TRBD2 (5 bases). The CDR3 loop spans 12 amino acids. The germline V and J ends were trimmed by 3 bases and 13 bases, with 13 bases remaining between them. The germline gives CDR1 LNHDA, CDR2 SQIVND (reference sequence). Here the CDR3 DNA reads TGTGCCAGTAGTATCACGGCTAGCCATCAGTTCTTC. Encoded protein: CASSITASHQFF.

CDR3 DNA sequence: TGTGCCAGCAGTTACGTTGGCAGTCGTAGCCACGAGCAGTACTTC. It specifies CASSYVGSRSHEQYF. This chain links TRBV6-5 with TRBJ2-7; D uncertain. V lost 2 bases and J lost 5, with 16 bases in between. In germline, CDR1 is MNHEY, CDR2 SVGAGI. This CDR3 comprises 15 residues.

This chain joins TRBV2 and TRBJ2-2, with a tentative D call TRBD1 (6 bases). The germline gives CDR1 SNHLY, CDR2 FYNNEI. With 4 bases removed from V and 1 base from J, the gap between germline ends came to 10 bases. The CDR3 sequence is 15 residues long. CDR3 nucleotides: TGTGCCAGCAGTGTTCAGGGGATGAACACCGGGGAGCTGTTTTTT. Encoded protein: CASSVQGMNTGELFF.